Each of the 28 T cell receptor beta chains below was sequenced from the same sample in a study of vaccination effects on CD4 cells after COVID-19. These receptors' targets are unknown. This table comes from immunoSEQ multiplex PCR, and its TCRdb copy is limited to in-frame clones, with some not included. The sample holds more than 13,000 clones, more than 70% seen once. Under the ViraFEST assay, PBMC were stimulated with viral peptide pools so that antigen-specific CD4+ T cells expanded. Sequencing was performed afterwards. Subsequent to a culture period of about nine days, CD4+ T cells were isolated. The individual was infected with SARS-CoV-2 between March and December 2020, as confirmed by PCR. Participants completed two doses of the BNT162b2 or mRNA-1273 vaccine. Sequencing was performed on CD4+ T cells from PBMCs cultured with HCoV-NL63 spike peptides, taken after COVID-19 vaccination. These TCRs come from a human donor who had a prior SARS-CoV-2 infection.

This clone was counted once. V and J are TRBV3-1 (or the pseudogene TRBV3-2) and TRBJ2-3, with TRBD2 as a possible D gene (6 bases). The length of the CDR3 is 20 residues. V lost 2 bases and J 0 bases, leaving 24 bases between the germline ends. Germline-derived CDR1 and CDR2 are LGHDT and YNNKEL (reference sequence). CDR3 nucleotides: TGTGCCAGCAGCCAAACCCGCCGGACTAAAAGCCTTAGGAGCACAGATACGCAGTATTTT. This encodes CASSQTRRTKSLRSTDTQYF.

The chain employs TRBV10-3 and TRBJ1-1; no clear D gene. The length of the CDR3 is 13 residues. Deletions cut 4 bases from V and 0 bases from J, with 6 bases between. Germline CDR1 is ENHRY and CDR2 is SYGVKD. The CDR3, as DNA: TGTGCCATCAGTGTAGACTTGAACACTGAAGCTTTCTTT. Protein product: CAISVDLNTEAFF.

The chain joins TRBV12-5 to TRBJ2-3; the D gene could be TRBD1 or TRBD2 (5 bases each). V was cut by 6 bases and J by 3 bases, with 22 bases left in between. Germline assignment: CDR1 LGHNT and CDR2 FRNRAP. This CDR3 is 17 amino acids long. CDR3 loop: CASGPRFDSRETDTQYF. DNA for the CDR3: TGTGCTAGTGGACCCAGATTCGATAGCAGGGAGACAGATACGCAGTATTTT.

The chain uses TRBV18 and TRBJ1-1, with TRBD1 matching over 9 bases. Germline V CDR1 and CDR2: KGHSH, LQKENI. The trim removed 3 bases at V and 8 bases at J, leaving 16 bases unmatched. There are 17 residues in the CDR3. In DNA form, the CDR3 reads TGTGCCAGCTCACCCACACAACAGGGGGCTATTCGTCTGGAAGCTTTCTTT. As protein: CASSPTQQGAIRLEAFF.

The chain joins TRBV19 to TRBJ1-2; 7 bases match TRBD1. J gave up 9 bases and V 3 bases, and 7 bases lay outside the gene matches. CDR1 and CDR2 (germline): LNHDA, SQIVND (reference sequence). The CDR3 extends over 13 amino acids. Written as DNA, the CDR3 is TGTGCCAGTAGTATCGGGACAGTCCCTAGCTACACCTTC. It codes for CASSIGTVPSYTF.

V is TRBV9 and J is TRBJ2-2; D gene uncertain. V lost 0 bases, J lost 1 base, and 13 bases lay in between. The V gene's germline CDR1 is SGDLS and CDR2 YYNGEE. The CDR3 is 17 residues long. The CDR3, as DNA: TGTGCCAGCAGCGTAGGATTAATCATAAGGAACACCGGGGAGCTGTTTTTT. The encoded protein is CASSVGLIIRNTGELFF.

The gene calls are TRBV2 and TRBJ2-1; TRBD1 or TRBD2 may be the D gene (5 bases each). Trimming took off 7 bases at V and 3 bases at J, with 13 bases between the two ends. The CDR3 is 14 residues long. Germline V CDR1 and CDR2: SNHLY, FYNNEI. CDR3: CASKGTRDYNEQFF. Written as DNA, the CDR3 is TGTGCCAGCAAGGGGACCCGGGACTACAATGAGCAGTTCTTC.

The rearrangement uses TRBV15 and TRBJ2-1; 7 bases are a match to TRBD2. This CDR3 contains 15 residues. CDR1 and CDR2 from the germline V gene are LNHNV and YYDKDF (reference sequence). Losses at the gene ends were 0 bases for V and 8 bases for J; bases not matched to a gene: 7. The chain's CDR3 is CATSRDMTSLDEQFF. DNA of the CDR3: TGTGCCACCAGCAGAGATATGACTAGCTTGGATGAGCAGTTCTTC. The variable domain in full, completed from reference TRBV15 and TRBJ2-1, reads DAMVIQNPRYQVTQFGKPVTLSCSQTLNHNVMYWYQQKSSQAPKLLFHYYDKDFNNEADTPDNFQSRRPNTSFCFLDIRSPGLGDTAMYLCATSRDMTSLDEQFFGPGTRLTVL.

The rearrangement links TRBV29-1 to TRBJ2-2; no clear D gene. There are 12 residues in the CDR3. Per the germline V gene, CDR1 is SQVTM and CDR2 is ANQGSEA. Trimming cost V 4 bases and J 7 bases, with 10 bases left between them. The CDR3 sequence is CSVGYYNGELFF. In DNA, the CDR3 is TGCAGCGTTGGCTATTACAACGGGGAGCTGTTTTTT.

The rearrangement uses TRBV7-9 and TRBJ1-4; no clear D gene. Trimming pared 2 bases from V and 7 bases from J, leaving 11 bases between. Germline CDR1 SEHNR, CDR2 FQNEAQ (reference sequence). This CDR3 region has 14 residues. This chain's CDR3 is CASSLSNPGEKLFF. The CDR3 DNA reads TGTGCCAGCAGCTTATCCAACCCTGGTGAAAAACTGTTTTTT.

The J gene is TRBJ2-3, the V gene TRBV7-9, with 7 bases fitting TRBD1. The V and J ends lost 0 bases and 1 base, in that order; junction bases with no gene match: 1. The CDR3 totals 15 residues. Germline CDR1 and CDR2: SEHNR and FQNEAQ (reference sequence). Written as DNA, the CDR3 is TGTGCCAGCAGCTTAGCAAGGGGGCGCACAGATACGCAGTATTTT. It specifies CASSLARGRTDTQYF.

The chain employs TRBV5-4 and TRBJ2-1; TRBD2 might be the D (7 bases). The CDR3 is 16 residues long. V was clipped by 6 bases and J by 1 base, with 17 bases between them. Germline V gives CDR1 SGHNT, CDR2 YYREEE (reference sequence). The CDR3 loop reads CASTTGGASSYNEQFF. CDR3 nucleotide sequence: TGTGCCAGCACCACTGGGGGGGCCTCTTCCTACAATGAGCAGTTCTTC.

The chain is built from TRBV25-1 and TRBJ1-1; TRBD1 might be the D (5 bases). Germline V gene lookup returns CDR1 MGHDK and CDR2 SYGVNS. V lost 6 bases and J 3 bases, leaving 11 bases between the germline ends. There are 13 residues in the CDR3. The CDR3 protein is CASRTDSYTEAFF. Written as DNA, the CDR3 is TGTGCCAGCAGAACAGACAGTTACACTGAAGCTTTCTTT.

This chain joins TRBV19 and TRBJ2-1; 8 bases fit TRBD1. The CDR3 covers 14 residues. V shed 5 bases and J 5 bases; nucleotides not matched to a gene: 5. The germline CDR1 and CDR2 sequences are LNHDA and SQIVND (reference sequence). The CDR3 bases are TGTGCCAGTAGTCAGACAGGGGAAGACAATGAGCAGTTCTTC. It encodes CASSQTGEDNEQFF.

The CDR3 DNA reads TGTGCCAGCACAAGACAGGGTAGGGACGGGGGCTACACCTTC. Encoded protein: CASTRQGRDGGYTF. The chain links TRBV6-5 to TRBJ1-2; 7 nucleotides line up with TRBD1. The CDR3 is 14 residues long. Germline V CDR1 and CDR2: MNHEY, SVGAGI. The junction had 13 bases not matched to a gene; V was cut back by 7 bases and J by 8 bases.

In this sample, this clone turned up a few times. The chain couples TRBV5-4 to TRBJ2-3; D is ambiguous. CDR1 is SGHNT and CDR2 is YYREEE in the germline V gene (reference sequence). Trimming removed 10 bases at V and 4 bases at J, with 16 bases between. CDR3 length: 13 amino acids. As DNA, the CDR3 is TGTGCCCTAAAAGCCGAAGCCTCAGATACGCAGTATTTT. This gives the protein CALKAEASDTQYF.

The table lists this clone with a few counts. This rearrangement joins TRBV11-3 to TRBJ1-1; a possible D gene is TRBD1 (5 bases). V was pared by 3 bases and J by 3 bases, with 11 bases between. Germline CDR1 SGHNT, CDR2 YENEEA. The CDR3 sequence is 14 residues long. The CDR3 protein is CASSFQGDHTEAFF. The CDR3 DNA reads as TGTGCCAGCAGCTTTCAGGGAGATCACACTGAAGCTTTCTTT.

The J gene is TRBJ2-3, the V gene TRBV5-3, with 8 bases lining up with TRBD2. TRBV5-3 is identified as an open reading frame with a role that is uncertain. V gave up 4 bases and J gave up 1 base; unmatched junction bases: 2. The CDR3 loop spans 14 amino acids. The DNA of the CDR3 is TGTGCCAGAAGCGTGACTAGCGGCACAGATACGCAGTATTTT. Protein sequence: CARSVTSGTDTQYF.

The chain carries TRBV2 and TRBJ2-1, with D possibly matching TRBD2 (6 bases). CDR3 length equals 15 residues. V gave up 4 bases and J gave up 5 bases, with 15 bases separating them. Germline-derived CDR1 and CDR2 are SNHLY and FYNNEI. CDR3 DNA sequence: TGTGCCAGCAGTGTGGGACTTCCCACAAACAATGAGCAGTTCTTC. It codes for CASSVGLPTNNEQFF.

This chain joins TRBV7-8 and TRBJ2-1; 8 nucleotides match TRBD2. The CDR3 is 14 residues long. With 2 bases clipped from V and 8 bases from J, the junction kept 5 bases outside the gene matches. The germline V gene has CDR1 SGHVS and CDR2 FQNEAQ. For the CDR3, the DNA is TGTGCCAGCAGCTTACTAGCGGGTGGGGATGAGCAGTTCTTC. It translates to CASSLLAGGDEQFF.

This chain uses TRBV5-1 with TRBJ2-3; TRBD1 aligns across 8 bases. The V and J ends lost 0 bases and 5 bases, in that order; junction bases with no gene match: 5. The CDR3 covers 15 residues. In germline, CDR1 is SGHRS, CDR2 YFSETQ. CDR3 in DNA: TGCGCCAGCAGCTTGGAGCTACAGGGGGGAGATACGCAGTATTTT. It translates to CASSLELQGGDTQYF. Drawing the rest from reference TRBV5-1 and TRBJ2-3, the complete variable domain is KAGVTQTPRYLIKTRGQQVTLSCSPISGHRSVSWYQQTPGQGLQFLFEYFSETQRNKGNFPGRFSGRQFSNSRSEMNVSTLELGDSALYLCASSLELQGGDTQYFGPGTRLTVL.

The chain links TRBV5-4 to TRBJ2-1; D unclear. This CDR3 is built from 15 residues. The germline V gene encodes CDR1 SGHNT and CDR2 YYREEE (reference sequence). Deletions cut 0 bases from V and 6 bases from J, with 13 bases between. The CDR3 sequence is CASSLVFSSANEQFF. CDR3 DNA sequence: TGTGCCAGCAGCTTGGTGTTCAGCTCGGCCAATGAGCAGTTCTTC. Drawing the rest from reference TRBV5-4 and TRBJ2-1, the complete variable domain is ETGVTQSPTHLIKTRGQQVTLRCSSQSGHNTVSWYQQALGQGPQFIFQYYREEENGRGNFPPRFSGLQFPNYSSELNVNALELDDSALYLCASSLVFSSANEQFFGPGTRLTVL.

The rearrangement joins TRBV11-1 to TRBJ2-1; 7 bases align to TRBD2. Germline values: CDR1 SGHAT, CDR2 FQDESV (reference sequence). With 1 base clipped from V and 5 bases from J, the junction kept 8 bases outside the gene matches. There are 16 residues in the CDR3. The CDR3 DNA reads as TGTGCCAGCAGCTTAGGGGCTAGCGGACGCCACAATGAGCAGTTCTTC. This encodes CASSLGASGRHNEQFF.

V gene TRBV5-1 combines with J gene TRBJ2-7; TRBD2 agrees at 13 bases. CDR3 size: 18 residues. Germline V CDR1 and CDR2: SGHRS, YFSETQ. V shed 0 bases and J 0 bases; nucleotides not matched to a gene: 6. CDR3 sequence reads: CASSLDPTSGGLSYEQYF. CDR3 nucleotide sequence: TGCGCCAGCAGCTTGGATCCGACTAGCGGGGGGCTCTCCTACGAGCAGTACTTC. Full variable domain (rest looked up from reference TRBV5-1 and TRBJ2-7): KAGVTQTPRYLIKTRGQQVTLSCSPISGHRSVSWYQQTPGQGLQFLFEYFSETQRNKGNFPGRFSGRQFSNSRSEMNVSTLELGDSALYLCASSLDPTSGGLSYEQYFGPGTRLTVT.

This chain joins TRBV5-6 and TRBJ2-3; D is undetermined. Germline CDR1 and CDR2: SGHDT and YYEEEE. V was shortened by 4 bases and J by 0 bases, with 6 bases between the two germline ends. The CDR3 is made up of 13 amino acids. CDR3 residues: CASSADSTDTQYF. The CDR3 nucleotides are TGTGCCAGCAGCGCGGACAGCACAGATACGCAGTATTTT.

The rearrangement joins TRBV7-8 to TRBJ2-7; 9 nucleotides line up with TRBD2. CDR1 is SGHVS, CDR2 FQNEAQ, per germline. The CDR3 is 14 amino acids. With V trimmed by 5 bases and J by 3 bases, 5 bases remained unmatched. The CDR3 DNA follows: TGTGCCAGCAGCCCGCGGGAGGGCGTCTACGAGCAGTACTTC. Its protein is CASSPREGVYEQYF.

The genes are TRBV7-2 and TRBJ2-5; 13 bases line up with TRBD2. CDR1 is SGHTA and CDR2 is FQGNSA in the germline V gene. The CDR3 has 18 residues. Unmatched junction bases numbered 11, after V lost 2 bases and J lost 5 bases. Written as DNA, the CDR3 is TGTGCCAGCAGCTTAACCCCTACTAGCGGGGGGGCCAGGGAGACCCAGTACTTC. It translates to CASSLTPTSGGARETQYF.

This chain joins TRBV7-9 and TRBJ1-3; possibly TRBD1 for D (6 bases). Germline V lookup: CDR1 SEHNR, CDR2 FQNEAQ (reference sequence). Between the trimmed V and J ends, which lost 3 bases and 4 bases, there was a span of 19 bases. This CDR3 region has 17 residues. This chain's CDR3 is CASSFGVLQGSGNTIYF. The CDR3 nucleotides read TGTGCCAGCAGCTTTGGGGTTTTACAGGGATCCGGAAACACCATATATTTT.